The 14 T cell receptor beta chains below were found in one sample sequenced in a study of T cells after yellow fever vaccination. TCRdb recomputed calls from the 5' RACE reads with MiXCR, one row per CDR3 protein. This table holds under 600,000 distinct CDR3 sequences, approximately 13% found once. Source: PBMCs, taken on the day of the yellow fever booster vaccination. All receptors come from a man younger than 45 who received the YFV17D yellow fever vaccine.

The chain combines TRBV20-1 with TRBJ2-1; 13 bases map to TRBD2. CDR3 size: 17 residues. The germline CDR1 and CDR2 sequences are DFQATT and SNEGSKA (reference sequence). Trimming took 0 bases from V and 9 from J; bases not matched to a gene: 11. CDR3 coding DNA: TGCAGTGCTAGAGATACCTGGACTAGCGGGAGTACTACTGAGCAGTTCTTC. It codes for CSARDTWTSGSTTEQFF.

Only a few counts were recorded for this clonotype. CDR3 residues: CSAREPRTSDNEQFF. For the CDR3, the DNA is TGCAGTGCTAGAGAGCCGAGGACTAGCGACAATGAGCAGTTCTTC. The genes are TRBV20-1 and TRBJ2-1; 9 nucleotides line up with TRBD2. The germline V gene has CDR1 DFQATT and CDR2 SNEGSKA (reference sequence). V was clipped by 0 bases and J by 5 bases; unmatched bases: 5. This CDR3 contains 15 residues.

This rearrangement joins TRBV5-5 to TRBJ2-2, with TRBD2 matching over 13 bases. This CDR3 contains 18 residues. In germline, CDR1 is SGHKS, CDR2 YYEKEE (reference sequence). V lost 0 bases to trimming and J lost 3 bases; unmatched junction nucleotides: 5. The CDR3 sequence is CASSLELAGGMYTGELFF. CDR3 DNA: TGTGCCAGCAGCTTGGAACTAGCGGGAGGGATGTACACCGGGGAGCTGTTTTTT.

This rearrangement joins TRBV14 to TRBJ2-1; 11 nucleotides align to TRBD2. CDR1 and CDR2 from the germline V gene are SGHDN and FVKESK. The V gene end was trimmed by 0 bases and the J gene end by 4 bases; junction bases not matched to a gene: 8. This CDR3 has 18 amino acids. CDR3 DNA: TGTGCCAGCAGCCAAGATGGGCTAGCGGGAGGAGCTTACAATGAGCAGTTCTTC. Encoded protein: CASSQDGLAGGAYNEQFF. The full variable domain, rest sourced from reference TRBV14 and TRBJ2-1, is EAGVTQFPSHSVIEKGQTVTLRCDPISGHDNLYWYRRVMGKEIKFLLHFVKESKQDESGMPNNRFLAERTGGTYSTLKVQPAELEDSGVYFCASSQDGLAGGAYNEQFFGPGTRLTVL.

The rearrangement uses TRBV27 and TRBJ1-1; D remains unclear. This CDR3 comprises 13 residues. V dropped 0 bases and J dropped 3 bases, with 5 bases sitting between them. Germline values: CDR1 MNHEY, CDR2 SMNVEV (reference sequence). CDR3 region: CASSLSQYTEAFF. CDR3 nucleotides: TGTGCCAGCAGTTTATCCCAGTACACTGAAGCTTTCTTT.

This clonotype was counted between two and nine times. The V and J genes are TRBV6-2 or TRBV6-3 and TRBJ1-4; no reliable D call. The CDR3 has 16 residues. CDR1 and CDR2 (germline): MNHEY, SVGEGT. V dropped 6 bases and J dropped 4 bases, with 18 bases sitting between them. The CDR3 DNA follows: TGTGCCAGCAGGCCCCCGGACGGATCGGATAATGAAAAACTGTTTTTT. This encodes CASRPPDGSDNEKLFF.

This clonotype has a handful of counts. V gene TRBV28 combines with J gene TRBJ1-4; D unresolved. Per germline, CDR1 MDHEN and CDR2 SYDVKM. CDR3 length equals 12 residues. Trimming cost V 11 bases and J 4 bases, with 11 bases left between them. Here the CDR3 reads CAHKGLNEKLFF. DNA of the CDR3: TGTGCCCACAAAGGCCTTAATGAAAAACTGTTTTTT.

This rearrangement joins TRBV14 to TRBJ2-1, with 13 bases lining up with TRBD2. V lost 5 bases and J lost 5; bases outside the gene matches: 6. Germline V CDR1 and CDR2: SGHDN, FVKESK. This CDR3 is 16 amino acids long. CDR3 nucleotides: TGTGCCAGCAGCTGGGTAGGACTAGCGGGAGACAATGAGCAGTTCTTC. Amino acid sequence: CASSWVGLAGDNEQFF. Combining the CDR3 with reference TRBV14 and TRBJ2-1 gives the whole variable domain EAGVTQFPSHSVIEKGQTVTLRCDPISGHDNLYWYRRVMGKEIKFLLHFVKESKQDESGMPNNRFLAERTGGTYSTLKVQPAELEDSGVYFCASSWVGLAGDNEQFFGPGTRLTVL.

This clonotype turned up a few times. The genes are TRBV6-1 and TRBJ2-1; 11 nucleotides match TRBD2. The CDR3 loop spans 14 amino acids. Trimming cost V 10 bases and J 4 bases; bases outside gene matches: 6. Germline V gene sequence: CDR1 MNHNS, CDR2 SASEGT. The CDR3 coding sequence is TGTGCCACCTCGACTAGCGGGATATACAATGAGCAGTTCTTC. This encodes CATSTSGIYNEQFF.

The genes are TRBV6-6 and TRBJ2-7; 8 positions match TRBD2. The CDR3 is 13 residues long. Germline V lookup: CDR1 MNHNY, CDR2 SVGAGI (reference sequence). Trimming at V came to 8 bases and at J to 4 bases, leaving 7 bases not matched to a gene. The CDR3 DNA reads as TGTGCCAGCGGGGTAGCGGGATCTTACGAGCAGTACTTC. The encoded protein is CASGVAGSYEQYF.

This clonotype was observed at least ten times. The V gene is TRBV11-1, the J gene TRBJ2-1; tentatively, D is TRBD2 (6 bases). Germline assignment: CDR1 SGHAT and CDR2 FQDESV (reference sequence). The ends were cut back, 3 bases at V and 9 bases at J, with 15 bases in the middle. The CDR3 spans 14 residues. In DNA form, the CDR3 reads TGTGCCAGCAGCTTCTGGGCTAGCGCTGGTGAGCAGTTCTTC. This codes for CASSFWASAGEQFF.

This chain connects TRBV5-1 to TRBJ2-7, with TRBD2 matching 12 bases. There are 19 residues in the CDR3. Germline V gene data show CDR1 as SGHRS and CDR2 as YFSETQ. The V and J ends lost 0 bases and 3 bases, in that order; junction bases with no gene match: 13. The CDR3 DNA is TGCGCCAGCAGCTTGGGTTCGACTAGCGGGAGAGACCTCTTCTACGAGCAGTACTTC. It encodes CASSLGSTSGRDLFYEQYF.

The table lists this clonotype with a few counts. The chain is built from TRBV2 and TRBJ2-1, with 8 bases matching TRBD2. V lost 4 bases, J lost 7 bases, and 12 bases stayed unmatched. The CDR3 is 16 amino acids. Germline V gene sequence: CDR1 SNHLY, CDR2 FYNNEI. The CDR3 sequence is CASSGLEREISNEQFF. The CDR3 nucleotides are TGTGCCAGCAGTGGCCTCGAGCGGGAGATCTCGAATGAGCAGTTCTTC.

The chain is built from TRBV29-1 and TRBJ2-7; D gene unclear. The V end lost 4 bases, the J end lost 0 bases, and 7 bases lay between the germline ends. The CDR3 consists of 12 residues. Germline V CDR1 and CDR2: SQVTM, ANQGSEA. This CDR3 is CSVALGSYEQYF. DNA of the CDR3: TGCAGCGTTGCTCTGGGCTCCTACGAGCAGTACTTC.